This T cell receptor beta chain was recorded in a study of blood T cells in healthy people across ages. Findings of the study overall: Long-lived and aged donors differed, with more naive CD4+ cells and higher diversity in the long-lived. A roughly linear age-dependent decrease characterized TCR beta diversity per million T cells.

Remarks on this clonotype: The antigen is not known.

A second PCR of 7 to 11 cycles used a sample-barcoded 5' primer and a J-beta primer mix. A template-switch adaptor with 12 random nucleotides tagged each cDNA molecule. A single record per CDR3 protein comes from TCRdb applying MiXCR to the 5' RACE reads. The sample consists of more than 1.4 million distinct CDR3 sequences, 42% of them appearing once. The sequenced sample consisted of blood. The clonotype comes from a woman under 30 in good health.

CDR3 DNA sequence: TGTGCCAGTAGTGCCCACGCCGGGGCCAACACTGAAGCTTTCTTT. Its translation is CASSAHAGANTEAFF. The chain links TRBV19 to TRBJ1-1; D perhaps matches TRBD1 (5 bases). The CDR3 is 15 amino acids. Germline CDR1 is LNHDA and CDR2 is SQIVND (reference sequence). Trimming shortened V by 5 bases and J by 2 bases, and 15 bases separated the two germline ends.